Sequencing of this T cell receptor (beta chain) was carried out in a study of blood T cell repertoires in COVID-19. Study summary: Acute and convalescent COVID-19 specimens originated in the United States, Italy and Spain. T cells, B-cell-depleted T cells, or PBMCs supplied cDNA or gDNA.

Per the study methods: Researchers report that nucleated cell counts were estimated from reference gene primer amplification. TCRdb's table, derived via immunoSEQ multiplex PCR, lists solely in-frame clones and lacks some. Clone size and the V and J calls come from that table; the DNA yielded D and trimming. Among more than 150,000 clones listed, approximately 87% were seen once. This CDR3 region has 15 residues. CDR1 is SGHVS, CDR2 FNYEAQ, per germline. J lost 5 bases, V lost 3 bases, and 4 bases had no gene match. This clone came up once. The chain combines TRBV7-6 with TRBJ1-4, with 9 bases lining up with TRBD1. The receptor was derived from a woman aged 18-30 years who had recovered from COVID-19. Sequencing was done on a sample of peripheral blood. The CDR3 DNA follows: TGTGCCAGCAGCTTGGGGACAGGGAACAATGAAAAACTGTTTTTT. It translates to CASSLGTGNNEKLFF. The full variable domain, with the rest looked up from reference TRBV7-6 and TRBJ1-4, is GAGVSQSPRYKVTKRGQDVALRCDPISGHVSLYWYRQALGQGPEFLTYFNYEAQQDKSGLPNDRFSAERPEGSISTLTIQRTEQRDSAMYRCASSLGTGNNEKLFFGSGTQLSVL.